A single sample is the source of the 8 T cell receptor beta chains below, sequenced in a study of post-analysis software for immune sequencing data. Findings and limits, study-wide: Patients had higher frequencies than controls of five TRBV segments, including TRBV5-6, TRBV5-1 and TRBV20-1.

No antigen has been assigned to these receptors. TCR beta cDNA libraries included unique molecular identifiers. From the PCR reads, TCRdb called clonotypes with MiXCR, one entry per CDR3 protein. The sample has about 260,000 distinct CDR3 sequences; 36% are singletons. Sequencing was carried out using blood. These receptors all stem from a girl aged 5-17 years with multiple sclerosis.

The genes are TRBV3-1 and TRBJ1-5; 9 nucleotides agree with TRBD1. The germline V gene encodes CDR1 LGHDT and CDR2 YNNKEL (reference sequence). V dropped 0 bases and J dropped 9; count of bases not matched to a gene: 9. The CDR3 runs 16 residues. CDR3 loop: CASSQDLGQGIRPQHF. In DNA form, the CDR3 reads TGTGCCAGCAGCCAAGATCTTGGACAGGGGATCCGGCCCCAGCATTTT.

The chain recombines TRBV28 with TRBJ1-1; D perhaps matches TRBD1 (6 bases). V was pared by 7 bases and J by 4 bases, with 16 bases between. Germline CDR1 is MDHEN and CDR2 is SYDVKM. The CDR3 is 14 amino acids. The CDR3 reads CASNPGTWGTEAFF. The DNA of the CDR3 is TGTGCCAGCAATCCCGGGACATGGGGCACTGAAGCTTTCTTT.

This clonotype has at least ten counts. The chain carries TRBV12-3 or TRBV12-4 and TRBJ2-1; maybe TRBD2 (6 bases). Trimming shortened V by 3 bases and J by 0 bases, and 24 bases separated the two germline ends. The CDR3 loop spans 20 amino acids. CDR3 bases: TGTGCCAGCAGTTTTCTAAGCAGGGCGTGGCGGGATACCTCCTACAATGAGCAGTTCTTC. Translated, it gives CASSFLSRAWRDTSYNEQFF.

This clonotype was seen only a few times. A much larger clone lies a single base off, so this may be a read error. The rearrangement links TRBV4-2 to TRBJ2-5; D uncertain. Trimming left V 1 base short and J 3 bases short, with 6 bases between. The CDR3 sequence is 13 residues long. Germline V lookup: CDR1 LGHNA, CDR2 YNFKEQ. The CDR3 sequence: CASSQGGKETQYF. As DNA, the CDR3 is TGTGCCAGCAGCCAAGGTGGGAAAGAGACCCAGTACTTC.

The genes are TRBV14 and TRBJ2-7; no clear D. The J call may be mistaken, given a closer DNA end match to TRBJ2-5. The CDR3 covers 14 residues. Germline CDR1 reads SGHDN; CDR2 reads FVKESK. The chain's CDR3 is CASSQSSFGETQYF. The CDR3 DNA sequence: TGTGCCAGCAGCCAGAGTAGCTTTGGGGAGACCCAGTACTTC.

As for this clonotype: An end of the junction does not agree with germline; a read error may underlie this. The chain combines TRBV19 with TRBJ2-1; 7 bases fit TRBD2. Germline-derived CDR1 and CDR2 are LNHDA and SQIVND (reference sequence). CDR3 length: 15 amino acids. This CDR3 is CVSSIAAGVHNEQFF. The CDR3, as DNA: TGTGTCAGTAGTATAGCCGCGGGAGTCCACAATGAGCAGTTCTTC. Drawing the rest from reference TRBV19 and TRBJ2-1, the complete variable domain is DGGITQSPKYLFRKEGQNVTLSCEQNLNHDAMYWYRQDPGQGLRLIYYSQIVNDFQKGDIAEGYSVSREKKESFPLTVTSAQKNPTAFYLCVSSIAAGVHNEQFFGPGTRLTVL.

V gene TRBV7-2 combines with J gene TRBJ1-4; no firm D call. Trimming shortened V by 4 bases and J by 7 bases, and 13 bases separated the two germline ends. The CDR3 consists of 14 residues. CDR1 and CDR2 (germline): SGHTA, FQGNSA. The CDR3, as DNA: TGTGCCAGCAGCTCTACAATCGGGGTTGAAAAACTGTTTTTT. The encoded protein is CASSSTIGVEKLFF.

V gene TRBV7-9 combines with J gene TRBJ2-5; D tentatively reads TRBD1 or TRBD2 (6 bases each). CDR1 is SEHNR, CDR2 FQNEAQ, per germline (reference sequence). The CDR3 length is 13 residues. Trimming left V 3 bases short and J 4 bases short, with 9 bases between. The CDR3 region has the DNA TGTGCCAGCAGCTTTAGGGGGGTAGAGACCCAGTACTTC. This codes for CASSFRGVETQYF.